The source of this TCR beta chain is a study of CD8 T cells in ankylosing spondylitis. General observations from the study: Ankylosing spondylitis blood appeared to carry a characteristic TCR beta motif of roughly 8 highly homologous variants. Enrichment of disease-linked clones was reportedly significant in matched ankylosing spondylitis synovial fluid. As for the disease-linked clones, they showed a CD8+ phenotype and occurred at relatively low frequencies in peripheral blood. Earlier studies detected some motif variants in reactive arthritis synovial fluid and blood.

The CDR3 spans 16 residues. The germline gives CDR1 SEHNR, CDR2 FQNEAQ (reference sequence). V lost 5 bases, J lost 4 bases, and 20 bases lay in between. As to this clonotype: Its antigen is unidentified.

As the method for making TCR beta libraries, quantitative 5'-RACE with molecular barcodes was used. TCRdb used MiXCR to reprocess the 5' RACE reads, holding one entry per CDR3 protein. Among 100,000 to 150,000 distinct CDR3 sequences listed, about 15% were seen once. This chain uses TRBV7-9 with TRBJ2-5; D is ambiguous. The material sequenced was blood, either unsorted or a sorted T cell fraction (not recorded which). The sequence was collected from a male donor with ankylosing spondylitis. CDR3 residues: CASSDMADPTGETQYF. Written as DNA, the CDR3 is TGTGCCAGCAGCGATATGGCCGACCCCACGGGAGAGACCCAGTACTTC.